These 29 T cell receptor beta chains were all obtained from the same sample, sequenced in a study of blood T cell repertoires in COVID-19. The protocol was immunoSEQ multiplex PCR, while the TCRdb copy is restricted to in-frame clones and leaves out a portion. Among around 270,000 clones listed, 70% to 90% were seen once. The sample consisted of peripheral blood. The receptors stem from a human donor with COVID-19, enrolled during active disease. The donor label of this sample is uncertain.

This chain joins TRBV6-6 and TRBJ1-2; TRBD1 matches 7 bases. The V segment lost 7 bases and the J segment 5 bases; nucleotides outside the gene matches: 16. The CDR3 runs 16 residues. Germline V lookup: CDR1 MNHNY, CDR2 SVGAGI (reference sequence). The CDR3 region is CASKGTARWLGYGYTF. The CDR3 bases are TGTGCCAGCAAAGGGACAGCCCGCTGGCTGGGATATGGCTACACCTTC.

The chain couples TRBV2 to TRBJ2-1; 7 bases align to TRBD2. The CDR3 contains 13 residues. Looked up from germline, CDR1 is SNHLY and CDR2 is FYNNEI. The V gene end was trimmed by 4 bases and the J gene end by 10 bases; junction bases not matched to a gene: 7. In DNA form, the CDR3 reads TGTGCCAGCAGTGGACGCCTGGGGGGGGAGCAGTTCTTC. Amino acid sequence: CASSGRLGGEQFF.

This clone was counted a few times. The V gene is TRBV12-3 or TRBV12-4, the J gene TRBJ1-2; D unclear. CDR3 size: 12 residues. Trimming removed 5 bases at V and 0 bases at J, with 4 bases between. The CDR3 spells CASSTPNYGYTF. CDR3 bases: TGTGCCAGCAGTACACCTAACTATGGCTACACCTTC.

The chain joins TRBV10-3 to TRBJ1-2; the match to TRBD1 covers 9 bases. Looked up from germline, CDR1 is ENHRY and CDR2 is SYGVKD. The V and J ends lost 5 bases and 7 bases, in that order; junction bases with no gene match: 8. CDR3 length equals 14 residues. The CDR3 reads CAISTQGALVGYTF. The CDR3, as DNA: TGTGCCATCAGTACACAGGGGGCGCTTGTTGGCTACACCTTC.

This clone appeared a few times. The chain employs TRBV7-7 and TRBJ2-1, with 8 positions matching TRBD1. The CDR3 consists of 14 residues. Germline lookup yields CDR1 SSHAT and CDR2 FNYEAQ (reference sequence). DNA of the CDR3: TGTGCTAGCTCTACAGGGGGGCCCTACAATGAGCAGTTCTTC. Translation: CASSTGGPYNEQFF.

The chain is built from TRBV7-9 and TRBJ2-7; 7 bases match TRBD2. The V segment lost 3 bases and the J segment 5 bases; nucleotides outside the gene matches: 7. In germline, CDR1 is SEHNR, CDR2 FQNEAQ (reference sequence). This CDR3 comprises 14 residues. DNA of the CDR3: TGTGCCAGCAGCTTCGCGGGAGCGTCTCACGAGCAGTACTTC. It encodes CASSFAGASHEQYF. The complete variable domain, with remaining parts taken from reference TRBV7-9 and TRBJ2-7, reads DTGVSQNPRHKITKRGQNVTFRCDPISEHNRLYWYRQTLGQGPEFLTYFQNEAQLEKSRLLSDRFSAERPKGSFSTLEIQRTEQGDSAMYLCASSFAGASHEQYFGPGTRLTVT.

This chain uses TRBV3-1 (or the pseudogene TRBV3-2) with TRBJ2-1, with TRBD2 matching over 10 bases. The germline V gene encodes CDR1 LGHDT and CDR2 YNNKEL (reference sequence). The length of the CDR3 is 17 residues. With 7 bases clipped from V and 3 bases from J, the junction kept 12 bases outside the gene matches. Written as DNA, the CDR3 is TGTGCCAGCACCCCTAACGGGCCTAGCGGGGGCTACAATGAGCAGTTCTTC. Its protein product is CASTPNGPSGGYNEQFF.

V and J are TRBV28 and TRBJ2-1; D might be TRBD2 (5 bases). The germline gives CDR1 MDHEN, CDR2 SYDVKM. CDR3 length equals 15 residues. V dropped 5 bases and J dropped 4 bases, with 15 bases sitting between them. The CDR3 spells CASSRTRTVYNEQFF. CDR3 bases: TGTGCCAGCAGTAGAACTAGAACGGTGTACAATGAGCAGTTCTTC.

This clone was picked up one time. The CDR3: CASSLVPTGEGSPLHF. The CDR3 DNA is TGTGCCAGCAGCTTAGTACCTACAGGGGAAGGCTCACCCCTCCACTTT. The rearrangement uses TRBV7-2 and TRBJ1-6; 7 bases fit TRBD1. Germline lookup yields CDR1 SGHTA and CDR2 FQGNSA. This CDR3 is 16 amino acids long. The trim removed 1 base at V and 10 bases at J, leaving 10 bases unmatched.

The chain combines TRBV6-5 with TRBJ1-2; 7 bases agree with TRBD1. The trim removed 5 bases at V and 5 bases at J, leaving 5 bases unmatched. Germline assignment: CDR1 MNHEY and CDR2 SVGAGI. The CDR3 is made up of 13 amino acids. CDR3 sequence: CASSLGQSYGYTF. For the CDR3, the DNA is TGTGCCAGCAGTCTGGGACAGTCATATGGCTACACCTTC.

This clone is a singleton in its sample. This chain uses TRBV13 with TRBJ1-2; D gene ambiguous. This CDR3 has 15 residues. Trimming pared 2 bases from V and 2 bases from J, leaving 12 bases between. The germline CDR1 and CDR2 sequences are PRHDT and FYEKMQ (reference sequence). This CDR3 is CASSLSGLTNYGYTF. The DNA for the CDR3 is TGTGCCAGCAGCTTATCAGGACTGACAAACTATGGCTACACCTTC. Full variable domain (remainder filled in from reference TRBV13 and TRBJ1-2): AAGVIQSPRHLIKEKRETATLKCYPIPRHDTVYWYQQGPGQDPQFLISFYEKMQSDKGSIPDRFSAQQFSDYHSELNMSSLELGDSALYFCASSLSGLTNYGYTFGSGTRLTVV.

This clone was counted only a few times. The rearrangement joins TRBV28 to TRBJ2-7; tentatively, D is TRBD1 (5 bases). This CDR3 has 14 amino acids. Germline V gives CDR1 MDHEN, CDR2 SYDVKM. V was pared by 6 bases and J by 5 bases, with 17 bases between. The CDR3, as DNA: TGTGCCAGCAGCTCAACCCCACAGGTTAACGAGCAGTACTTC. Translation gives CASSSTPQVNEQYF.

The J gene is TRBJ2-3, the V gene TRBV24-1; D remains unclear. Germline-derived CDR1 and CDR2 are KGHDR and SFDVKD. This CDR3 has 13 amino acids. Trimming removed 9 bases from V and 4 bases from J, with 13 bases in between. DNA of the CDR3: TGTGCCACCGCCCCAACAGCACCAGATACGCAGTATTTT. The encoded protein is CATAPTAPDTQYF.

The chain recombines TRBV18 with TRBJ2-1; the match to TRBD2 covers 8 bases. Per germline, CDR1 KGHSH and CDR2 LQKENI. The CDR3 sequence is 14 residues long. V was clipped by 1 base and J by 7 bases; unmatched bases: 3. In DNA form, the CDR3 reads TGTGCCAGCTCACCACTTACGGGGGGGAATGAGCAGTTCTTC. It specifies CASSPLTGGNEQFF. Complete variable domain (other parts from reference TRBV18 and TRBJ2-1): NAGVMQNPRHLVRRRGQEARLRCSPMKGHSHVYWYRQLPEEGLKFMVYLQKENIIDESGMPKERFSAEFPKEGPSILRIQQVVRGDSAAYFCASSPLTGGNEQFFGPGTRLTVL.

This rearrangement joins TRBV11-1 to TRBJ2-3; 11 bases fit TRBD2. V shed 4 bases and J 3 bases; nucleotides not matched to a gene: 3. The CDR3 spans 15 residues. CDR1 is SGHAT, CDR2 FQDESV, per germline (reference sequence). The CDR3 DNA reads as TGTGCCAGCAGCTCCCGGACTAGCGGGACAGATACGCAGTATTTT. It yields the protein CASSSRTSGTDTQYF.

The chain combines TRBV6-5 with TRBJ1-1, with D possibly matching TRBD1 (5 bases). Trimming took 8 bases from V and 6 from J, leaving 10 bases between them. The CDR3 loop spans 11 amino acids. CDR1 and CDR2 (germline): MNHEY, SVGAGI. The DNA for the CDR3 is TGTGCCAGCGGGACTTGGGCTGAAGCTTTCTTT. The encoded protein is CASGTWAEAFF.

CDR3 DNA sequence: TGTGCCAGCTCACCGGGGCCCGGCGACAATGAGCAGTTCTTC. It codes for CASSPGPGDNEQFF. J is TRBJ2-1 and V is TRBV18, with D possibly being TRBD1 (5 bases). Trimming cost V 3 bases and J 5 bases, with 11 bases left between them. The CDR3 sequence is 14 residues long. Germline V gene data show CDR1 as KGHSH and CDR2 as LQKENI.

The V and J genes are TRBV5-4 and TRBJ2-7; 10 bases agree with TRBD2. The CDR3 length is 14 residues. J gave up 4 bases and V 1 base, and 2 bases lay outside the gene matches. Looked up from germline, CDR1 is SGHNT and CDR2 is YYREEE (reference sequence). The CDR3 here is CASSLRTSGYEQYF. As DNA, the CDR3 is TGTGCCAGCAGCTTGAGGACTAGCGGTTACGAGCAGTACTTC.

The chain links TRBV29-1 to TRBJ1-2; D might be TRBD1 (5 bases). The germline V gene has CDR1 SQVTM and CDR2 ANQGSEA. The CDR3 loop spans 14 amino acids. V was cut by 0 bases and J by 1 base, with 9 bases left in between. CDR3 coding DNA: TGCAGCGTTGAAGATCGGCAGGGTAACTATGGCTACACCTTC. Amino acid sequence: CSVEDRQGNYGYTF.

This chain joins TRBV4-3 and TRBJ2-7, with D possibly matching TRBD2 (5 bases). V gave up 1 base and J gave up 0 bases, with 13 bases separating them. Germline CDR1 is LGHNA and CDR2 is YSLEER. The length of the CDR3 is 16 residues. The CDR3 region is CASSQGSASSSYEQYF. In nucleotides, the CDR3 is TGCGCCAGCAGCCAAGGTAGCGCTTCGAGCTCCTACGAGCAGTACTTC.

CDR3 sequence (DNA): TGCGCCAGCAGCCATCCGGGACAGGGGAATGAAAAACTGTTTTTT. Translated: CASSHPGQGNEKLFF. The genes are TRBV4-1 and TRBJ1-4; 10 nucleotides agree with TRBD1. Germline CDR1 and CDR2: MGHRA and YSYEKL. Trimming at V came to 3 bases and at J to 5 bases, leaving 3 bases not matched to a gene. CDR3 length: 15 amino acids.

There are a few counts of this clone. The CDR3 DNA sequence: TGTGCCAGCGCTCCAGTCAATAGCAATCAGCCCCAGCATTTT. Protein: CASAPVNSNQPQHF. This chain joins TRBV6-6 and TRBJ1-5; no clear D. V was cut by 8 bases and J by 0 bases, with 11 bases left in between. The length of the CDR3 is 14 residues. Germline values: CDR1 MNHNY, CDR2 SVGAGI (reference sequence).

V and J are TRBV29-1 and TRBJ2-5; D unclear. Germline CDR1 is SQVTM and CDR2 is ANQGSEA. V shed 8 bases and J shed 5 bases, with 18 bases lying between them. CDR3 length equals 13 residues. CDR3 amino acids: CSLSRSSRETQYF. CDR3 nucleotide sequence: TGCAGCTTATCCCGATCGAGCCGGGAGACCCAGTACTTC.

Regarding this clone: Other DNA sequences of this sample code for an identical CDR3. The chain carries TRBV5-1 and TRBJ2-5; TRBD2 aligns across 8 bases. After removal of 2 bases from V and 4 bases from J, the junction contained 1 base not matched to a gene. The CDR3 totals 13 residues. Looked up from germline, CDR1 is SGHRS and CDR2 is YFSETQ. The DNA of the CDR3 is TGCGCCAGCAGCTTCGCGGGAGGAGAGACCCAGTACTTC. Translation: CASSFAGGETQYF.

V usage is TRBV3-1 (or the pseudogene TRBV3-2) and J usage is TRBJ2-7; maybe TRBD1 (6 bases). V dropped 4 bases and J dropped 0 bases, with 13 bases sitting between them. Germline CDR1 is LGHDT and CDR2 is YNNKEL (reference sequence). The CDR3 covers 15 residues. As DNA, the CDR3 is TGTGCCAGCAGCCGTGGGGGACAAAGCTCCTACGAGCAGTACTTC. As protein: CASSRGGQSSYEQYF.

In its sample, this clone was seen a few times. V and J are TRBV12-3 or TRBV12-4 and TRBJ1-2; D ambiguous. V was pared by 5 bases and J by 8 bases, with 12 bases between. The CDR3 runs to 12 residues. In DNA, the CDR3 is TGTGCCAGCAGTCGCGGGTCTCGGGGCTACACCTTC. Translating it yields CASSRGSRGYTF.

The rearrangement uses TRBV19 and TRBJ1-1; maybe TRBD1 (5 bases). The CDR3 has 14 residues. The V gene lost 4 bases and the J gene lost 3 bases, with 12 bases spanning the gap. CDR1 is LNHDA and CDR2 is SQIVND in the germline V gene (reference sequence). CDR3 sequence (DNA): TGTGCCAGTAGTAGAATCAGGGAGGACACTGAAGCTTTCTTT. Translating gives CASSRIREDTEAFF.

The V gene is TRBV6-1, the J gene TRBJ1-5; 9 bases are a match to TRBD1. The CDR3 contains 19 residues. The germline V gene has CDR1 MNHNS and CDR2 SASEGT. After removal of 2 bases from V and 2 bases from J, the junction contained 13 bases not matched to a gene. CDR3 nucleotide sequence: TGTGCCAGCAGTGAACCCCCGTACGGACAGGGGATGGGCAATCAGCCCCAGCATTTT. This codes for CASSEPPYGQGMGNQPQHF.

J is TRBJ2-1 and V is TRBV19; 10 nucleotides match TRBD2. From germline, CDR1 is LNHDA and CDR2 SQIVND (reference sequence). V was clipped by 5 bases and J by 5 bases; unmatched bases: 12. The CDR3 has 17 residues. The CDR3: CASSEPLGLAEDNEQFF. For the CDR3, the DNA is TGTGCCAGTAGTGAACCCCTCGGACTAGCGGAGGACAATGAGCAGTTCTTC.